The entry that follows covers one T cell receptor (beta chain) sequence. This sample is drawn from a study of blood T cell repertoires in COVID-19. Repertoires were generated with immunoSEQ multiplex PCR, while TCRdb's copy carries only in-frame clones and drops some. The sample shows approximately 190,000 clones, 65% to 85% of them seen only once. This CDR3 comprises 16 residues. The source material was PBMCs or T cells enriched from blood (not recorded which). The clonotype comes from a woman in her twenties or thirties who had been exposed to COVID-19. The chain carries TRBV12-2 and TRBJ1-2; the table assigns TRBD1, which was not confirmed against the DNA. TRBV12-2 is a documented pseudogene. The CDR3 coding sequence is TGTGCAAGTCGCTTAGCGCGGGACAGGAGACACTATGGCTACACCTTC. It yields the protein CASRLARDRRHYGYTF.